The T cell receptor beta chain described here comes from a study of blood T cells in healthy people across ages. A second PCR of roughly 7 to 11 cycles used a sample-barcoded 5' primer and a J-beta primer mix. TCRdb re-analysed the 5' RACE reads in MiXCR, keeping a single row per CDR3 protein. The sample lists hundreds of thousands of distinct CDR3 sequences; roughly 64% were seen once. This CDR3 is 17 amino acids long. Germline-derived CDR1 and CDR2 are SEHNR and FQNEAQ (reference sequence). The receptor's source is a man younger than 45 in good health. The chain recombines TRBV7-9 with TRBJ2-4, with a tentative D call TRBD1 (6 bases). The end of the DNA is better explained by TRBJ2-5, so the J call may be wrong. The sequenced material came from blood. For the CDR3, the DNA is TGTGCCAGCAGCCCGCGGACTGCCGGGACAAGACAAGAGACCCAGTACTTC. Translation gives CASSPRTAGTRQETQYF.